The TCR beta chain described here comes from a study of human T cells and chemical hapten exposure. Study overall: Weekly diphenylcyclopropenone doses were given to patients' scalps across the approximately 24-week study.

Sample time point: patch test 2, 6 weeks after DPC sensitization. Treatment in this sample: therapeutic diphenylcyclopropenone sensitization with weekly scalp DPC. Using its own MiXCR run on the RACE reads, TCRdb lists one record per CDR3 protein. The data contain approximately 85,000 distinct CDR3 sequences, 10% to 13% of them singletons. Germline CDR1 and CDR2: SQVTM and ANQGSEA. After removal of 7 bases from V and 0 bases from J, the junction contained 5 bases not matched to a gene. The CDR3 sequence is 15 residues long. This clonotype appeared many times. This sequence was found in a woman aged 25 to 39 with alopecia areata. Some clones in this sample may be carry-over from other donors' samples. The sample consisted of whole blood, taken in connection with sensitization to the hapten diphenylcyclopropenone (DPC). This chain joins TRBV29-1 and TRBJ2-3; 12 bases match TRBD1. CDR3 nucleotides: TGCAGCGCGTCGGGACAGGGGGCCAGCACAGATACGCAGTATTTT. Its protein product is CSASGQGASTDTQYF.